This TCR beta chain stems from a study of cytomegalovirus exposure and HLA in healthy donors. The overall study: Previous work identified roughly 120 million unique TCR beta sequences from around 200 million T cells. Points from the study as a whole: HLA allele associations emerged for under 20,000 TCR beta sequences in a later analysis, at 0.05 false discovery rate.

Of note for this clone: No antigen is known for it.

With 4 bases removed from V and 5 bases from J, the gap between germline ends came to 9 bases. Germline assignment: CDR1 SGHDT and CDR2 YYEEEE. The length of the CDR3 is 12 residues. Amplification used 60 Vbeta primers and 13 Jbeta primers. Libraries were prepared by immunoSEQ multiplex PCR; TCRdb keeps only in-frame clonotypes and omits some of them. Seen here are 150,000 or so clones, 60% to 75% observed once, and the top ten hold 2.5% to 3%. V usage is TRBV5-6 and J usage is TRBJ2-5, with D unresolved. The sequence was collected from a man aged 18 to 29 in good health and CMV-seronegative. The sample consisted of PBMCs. The CDR3 sequence: CASSHRYETQYF. CDR3 in DNA: TGTGCCAGCAGCCATCGGTACGAGACCCAGTACTTC.